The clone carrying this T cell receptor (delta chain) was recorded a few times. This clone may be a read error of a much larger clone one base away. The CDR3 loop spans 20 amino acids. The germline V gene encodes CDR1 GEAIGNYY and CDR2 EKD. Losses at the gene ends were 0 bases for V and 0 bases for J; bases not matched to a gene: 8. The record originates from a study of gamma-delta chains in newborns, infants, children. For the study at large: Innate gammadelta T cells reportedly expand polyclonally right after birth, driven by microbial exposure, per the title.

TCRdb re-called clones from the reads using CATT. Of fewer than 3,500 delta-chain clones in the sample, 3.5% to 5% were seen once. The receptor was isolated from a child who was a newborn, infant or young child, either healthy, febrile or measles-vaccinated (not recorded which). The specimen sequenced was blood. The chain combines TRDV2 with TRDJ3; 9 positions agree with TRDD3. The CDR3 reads CACDTAGGCRSSWDTRQMFF. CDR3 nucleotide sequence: TGTGCCTGTGACACCGCTGGGGGATGCCGGAGCTCCTGGGACACCCGACAGATGTTTTTC.